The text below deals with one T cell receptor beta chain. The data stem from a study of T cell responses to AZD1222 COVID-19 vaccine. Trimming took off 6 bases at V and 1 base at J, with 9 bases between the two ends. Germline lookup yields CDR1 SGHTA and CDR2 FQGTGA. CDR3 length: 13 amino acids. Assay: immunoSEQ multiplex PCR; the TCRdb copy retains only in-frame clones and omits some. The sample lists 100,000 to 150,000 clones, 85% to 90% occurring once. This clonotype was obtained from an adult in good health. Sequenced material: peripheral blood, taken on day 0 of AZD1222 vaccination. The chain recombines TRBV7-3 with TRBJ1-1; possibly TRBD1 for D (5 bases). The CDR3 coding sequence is TGTGCCAGCAGTACGGGGACGAACACTGAAGCTTTCTTT. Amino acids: CASSTGTNTEAFF.